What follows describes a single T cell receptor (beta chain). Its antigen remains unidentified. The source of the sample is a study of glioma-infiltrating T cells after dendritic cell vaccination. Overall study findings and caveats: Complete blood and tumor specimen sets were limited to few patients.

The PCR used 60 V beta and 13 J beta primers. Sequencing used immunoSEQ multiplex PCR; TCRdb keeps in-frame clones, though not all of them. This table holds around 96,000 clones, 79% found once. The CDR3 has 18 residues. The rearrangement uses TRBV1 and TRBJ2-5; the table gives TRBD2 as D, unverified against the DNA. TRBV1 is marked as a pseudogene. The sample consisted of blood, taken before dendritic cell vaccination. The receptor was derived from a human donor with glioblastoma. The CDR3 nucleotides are TGCACCAGCAGCCCCAAGTCCCCGACTAGCGGATGGGAAGAGACCCAGTACTTC. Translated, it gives CTSSPKSPTSGWEETQYF.